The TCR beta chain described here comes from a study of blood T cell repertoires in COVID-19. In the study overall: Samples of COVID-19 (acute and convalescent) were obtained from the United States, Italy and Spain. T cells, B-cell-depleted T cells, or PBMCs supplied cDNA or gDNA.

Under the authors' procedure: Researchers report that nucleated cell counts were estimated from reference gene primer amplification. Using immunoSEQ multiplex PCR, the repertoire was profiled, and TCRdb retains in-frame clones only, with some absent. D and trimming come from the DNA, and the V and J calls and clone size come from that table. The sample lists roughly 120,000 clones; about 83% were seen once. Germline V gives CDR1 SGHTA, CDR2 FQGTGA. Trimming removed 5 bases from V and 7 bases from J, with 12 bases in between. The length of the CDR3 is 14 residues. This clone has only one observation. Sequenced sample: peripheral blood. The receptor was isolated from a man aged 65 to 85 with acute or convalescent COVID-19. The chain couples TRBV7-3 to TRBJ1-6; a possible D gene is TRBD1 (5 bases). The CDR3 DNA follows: TGTGCCAGCAGCCTGGACACCCGCAATTCACCCCTCCACTTT. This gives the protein CASSLDTRNSPLHF.